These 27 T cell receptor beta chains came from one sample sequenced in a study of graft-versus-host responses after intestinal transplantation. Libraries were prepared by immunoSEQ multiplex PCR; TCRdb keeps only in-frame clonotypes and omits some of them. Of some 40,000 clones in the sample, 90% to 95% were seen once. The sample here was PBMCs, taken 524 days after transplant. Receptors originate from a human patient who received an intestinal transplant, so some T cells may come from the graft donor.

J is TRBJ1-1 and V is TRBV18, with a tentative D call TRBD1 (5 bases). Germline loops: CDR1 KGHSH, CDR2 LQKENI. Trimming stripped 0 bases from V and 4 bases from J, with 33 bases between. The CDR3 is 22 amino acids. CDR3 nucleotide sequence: TGTGCCAGCTCACCACCGGACATACCGAAGAACCTCCGGGGGGGAATATTCACTGAAGCTTTCTTT. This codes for CASSPPDIPKNLRGGIFTEAFF.

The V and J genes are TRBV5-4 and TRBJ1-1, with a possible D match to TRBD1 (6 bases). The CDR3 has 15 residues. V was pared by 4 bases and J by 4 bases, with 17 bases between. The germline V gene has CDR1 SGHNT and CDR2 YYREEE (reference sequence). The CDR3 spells CASSPGGRGATEAFF. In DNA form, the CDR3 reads TGTGCCAGCAGCCCCGGCGGCAGGGGAGCCACTGAAGCTTTCTTT.

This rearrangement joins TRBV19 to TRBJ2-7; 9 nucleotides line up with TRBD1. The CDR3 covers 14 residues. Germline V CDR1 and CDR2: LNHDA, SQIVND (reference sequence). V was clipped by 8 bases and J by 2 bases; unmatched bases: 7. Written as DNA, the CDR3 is TGTGCCAGTGGAACCGGGACAGGGACCTACGAGCAGTACTTC. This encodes CASGTGTGTYEQYF.

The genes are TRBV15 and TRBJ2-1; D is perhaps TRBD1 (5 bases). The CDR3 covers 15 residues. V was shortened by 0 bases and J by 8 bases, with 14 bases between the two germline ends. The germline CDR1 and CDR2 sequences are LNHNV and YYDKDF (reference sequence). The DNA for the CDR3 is TGTGCCACCAGCAGAGAGAGGTTGGGGCGGCATGAGCAGTTCTTC. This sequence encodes CATSRERLGRHEQFF. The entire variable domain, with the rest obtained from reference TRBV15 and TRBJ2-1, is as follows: DAMVIQNPRYQVTQFGKPVTLSCSQTLNHNVMYWYQQKSSQAPKLLFHYYDKDFNNEADTPDNFQSRRPNTSFCFLDIRSPGLGDTAMYLCATSRERLGRHEQFFGPGTRLTVL.

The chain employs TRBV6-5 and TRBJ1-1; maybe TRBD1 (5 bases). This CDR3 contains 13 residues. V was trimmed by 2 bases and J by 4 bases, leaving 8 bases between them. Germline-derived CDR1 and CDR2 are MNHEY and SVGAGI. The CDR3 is CASSYRGGTEAFF. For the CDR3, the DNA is TGTGCCAGCAGTTACAGGGGTGGCACTGAAGCTTTCTTT.

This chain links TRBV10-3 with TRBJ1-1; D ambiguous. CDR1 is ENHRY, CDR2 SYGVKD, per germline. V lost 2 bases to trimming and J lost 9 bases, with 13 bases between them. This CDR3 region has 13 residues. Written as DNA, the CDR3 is TGTGCCATCAGTGAGGAGAAGTCCCGTCAAGCTTTCTTT. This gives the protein CAISEEKSRQAFF.

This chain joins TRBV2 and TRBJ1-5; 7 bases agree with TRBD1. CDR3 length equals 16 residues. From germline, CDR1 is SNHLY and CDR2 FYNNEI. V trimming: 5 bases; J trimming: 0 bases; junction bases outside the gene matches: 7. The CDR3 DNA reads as TGTGCCAGCAGTCCGTCAGGGGGAAATAGCAATCAGCCCCAGCATTTT. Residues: CASSPSGGNSNQPQHF.

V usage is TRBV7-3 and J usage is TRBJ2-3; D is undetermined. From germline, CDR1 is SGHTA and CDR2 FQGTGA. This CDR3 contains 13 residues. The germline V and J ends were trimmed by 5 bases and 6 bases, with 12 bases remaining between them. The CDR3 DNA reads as TGTGCCAGCAGCCTAGGGTCCTGGGATACGCAGTATTTT. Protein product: CASSLGSWDTQYF. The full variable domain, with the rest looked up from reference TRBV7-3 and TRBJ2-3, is GAGVSQTPSNKVTEKGKYVELRCDPISGHTALYWYRQSLGQGPEFLIYFQGTGAADDSGLPNDRFFAVRPEGSVSTLKIQRTERGDSAVYLCASSLGSWDTQYFGPGTRLTVL.

The CDR3 nucleotides are TGTGCCAGCTCACCGGTACTTCCCCGCAATGAGCAGTTCTTC. Protein product: CASSPVLPRNEQFF. The V call is TRBV18, the J call TRBJ2-1; D uncertain. CDR1 and CDR2 (germline): KGHSH, LQKENI. Trimming removed 3 bases from V and 6 bases from J, with 12 bases in between. The CDR3 is 14 amino acids. The full variable domain, completed using reference TRBV18 and TRBJ2-1, is NAGVMQNPRHLVRRRGQEARLRCSPMKGHSHVYWYRQLPEEGLKFMVYLQKENIIDESGMPKERFSAEFPKEGPSILRIQQVVRGDSAAYFCASSPVLPRNEQFFGPGTRLTVL.

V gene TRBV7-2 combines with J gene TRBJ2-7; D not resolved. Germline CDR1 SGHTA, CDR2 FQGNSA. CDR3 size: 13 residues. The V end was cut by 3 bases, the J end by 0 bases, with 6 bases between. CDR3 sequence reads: CASSLPVSYEQYF. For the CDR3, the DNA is TGTGCCAGCAGCTTGCCAGTCTCCTACGAGCAGTACTTC.

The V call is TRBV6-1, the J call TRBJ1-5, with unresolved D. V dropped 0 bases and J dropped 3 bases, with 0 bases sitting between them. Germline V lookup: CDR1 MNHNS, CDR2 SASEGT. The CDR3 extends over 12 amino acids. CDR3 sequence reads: CASSEANQPQHF. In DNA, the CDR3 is TGTGCCAGCAGTGAAGCCAATCAGCCCCAGCATTTT.

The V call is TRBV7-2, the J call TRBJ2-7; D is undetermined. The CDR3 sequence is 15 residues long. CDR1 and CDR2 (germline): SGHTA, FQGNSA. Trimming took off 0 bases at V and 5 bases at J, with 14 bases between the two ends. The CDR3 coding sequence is TGTGCCAGCAGCTTAGCCCTAACGGACGAGCACGAGCAGTACTTC. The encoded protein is CASSLALTDEHEQYF.

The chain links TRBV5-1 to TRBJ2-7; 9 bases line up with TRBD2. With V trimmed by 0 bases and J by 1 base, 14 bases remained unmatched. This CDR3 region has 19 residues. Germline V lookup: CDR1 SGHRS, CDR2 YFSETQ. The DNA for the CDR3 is TGCGCCAGCAGCTTGGCGGCCAGCGGGAGGCCCCGGGGATCCTACGAGCAGTACTTC. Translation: CASSLAASGRPRGSYEQYF.

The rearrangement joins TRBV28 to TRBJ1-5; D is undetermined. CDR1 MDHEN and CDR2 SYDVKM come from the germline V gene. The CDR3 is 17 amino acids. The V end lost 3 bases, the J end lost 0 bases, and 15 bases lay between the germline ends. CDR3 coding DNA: TGTGCCAGCAGTTTGGACCCGAGATTTTATAGCAATCAGCCCCAGCATTTT. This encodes CASSLDPRFYSNQPQHF.

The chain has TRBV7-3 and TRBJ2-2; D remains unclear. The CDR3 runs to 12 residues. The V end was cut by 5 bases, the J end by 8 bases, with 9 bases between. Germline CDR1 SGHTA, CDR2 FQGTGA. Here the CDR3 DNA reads TGTGCCAGCAGCCCACCATCAGGGGAGCTGTTTTTT. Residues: CASSPPSGELFF. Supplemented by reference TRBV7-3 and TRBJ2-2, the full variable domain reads GAGVSQTPSNKVTEKGKYVELRCDPISGHTALYWYRQSLGQGPEFLIYFQGTGAADDSGLPNDRFFAVRPEGSVSTLKIQRTERGDSAVYLCASSPPSGELFFGEGSRLTVL.

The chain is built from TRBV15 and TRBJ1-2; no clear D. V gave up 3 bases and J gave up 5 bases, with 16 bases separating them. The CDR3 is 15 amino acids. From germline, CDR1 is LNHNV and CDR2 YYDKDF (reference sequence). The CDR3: CATSSPNRVLYGYTF. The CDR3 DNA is TGTGCCACCAGCAGTCCGAACAGAGTTTTATATGGCTACACCTTC.

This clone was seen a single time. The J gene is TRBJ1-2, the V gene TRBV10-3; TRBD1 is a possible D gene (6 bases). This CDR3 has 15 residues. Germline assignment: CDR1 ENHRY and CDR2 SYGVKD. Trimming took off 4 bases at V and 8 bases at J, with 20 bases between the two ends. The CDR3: CAISGEAGRGGGYTF. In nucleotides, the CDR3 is TGTGCCATCAGTGGCGAAGCAGGCAGGGGCGGCGGCTACACCTTC.

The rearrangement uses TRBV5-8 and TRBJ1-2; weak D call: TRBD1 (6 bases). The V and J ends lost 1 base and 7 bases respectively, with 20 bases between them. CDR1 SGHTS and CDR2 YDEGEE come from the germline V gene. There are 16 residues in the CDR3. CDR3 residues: CASSLRAQGVIGGYTF. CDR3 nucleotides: TGTGCCAGCAGCTTGAGGGCACAGGGCGTGATTGGTGGCTACACCTTC.

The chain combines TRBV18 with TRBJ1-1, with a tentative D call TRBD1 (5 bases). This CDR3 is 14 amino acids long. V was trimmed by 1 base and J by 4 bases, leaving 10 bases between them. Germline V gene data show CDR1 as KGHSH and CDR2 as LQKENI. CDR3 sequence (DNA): TGTGCCAGCTCACCACGCAGACAGAGCACTGAAGCTTTCTTT. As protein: CASSPRRQSTEAFF.

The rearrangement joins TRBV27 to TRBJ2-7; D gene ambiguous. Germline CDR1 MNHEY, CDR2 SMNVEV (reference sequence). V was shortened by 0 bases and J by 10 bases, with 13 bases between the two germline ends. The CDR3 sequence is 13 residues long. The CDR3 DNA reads TGTGCCAGCAGTTTATCGATTTTCGGTAGTCAGTACTTC. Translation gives CASSLSIFGSQYF.

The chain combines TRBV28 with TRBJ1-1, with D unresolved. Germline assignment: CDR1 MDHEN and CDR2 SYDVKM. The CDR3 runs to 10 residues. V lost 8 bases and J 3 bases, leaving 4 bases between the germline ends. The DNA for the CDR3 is TGTGCCAGCGCGGACACTGAAGCTTTCTTT. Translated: CASADTEAFF. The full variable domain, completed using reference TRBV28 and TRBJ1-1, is DVKVTQSSRYLVKRTGEKVFLECVQDMDHENMFWYRQDPGLGLRLIYFSYDVKMKEKGDIPEGYSVSREKKERFSLILESASTNQTSMYLCASADTEAFFGQGTRLTVV.

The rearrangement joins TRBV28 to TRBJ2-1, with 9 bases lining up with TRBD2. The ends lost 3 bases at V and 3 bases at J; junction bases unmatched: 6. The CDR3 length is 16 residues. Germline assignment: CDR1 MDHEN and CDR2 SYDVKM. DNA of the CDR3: TGTGCCAGCAGTTTGAATAGCGGGAGTGGCTACAATGAGCAGTTCTTC. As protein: CASSLNSGSGYNEQFF.

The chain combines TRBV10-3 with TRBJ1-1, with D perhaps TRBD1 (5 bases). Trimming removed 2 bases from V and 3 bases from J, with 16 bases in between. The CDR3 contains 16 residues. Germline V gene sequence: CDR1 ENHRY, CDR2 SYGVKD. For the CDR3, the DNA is TGTGCCATCAGTGAGCGGGGCCATGGGCTAGACACTGAAGCTTTCTTT. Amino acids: CAISERGHGLDTEAFF.

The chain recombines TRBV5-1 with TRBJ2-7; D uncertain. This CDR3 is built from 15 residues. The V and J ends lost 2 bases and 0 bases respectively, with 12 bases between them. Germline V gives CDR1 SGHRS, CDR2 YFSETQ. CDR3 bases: TGCGCCAGCAGCTTAATCGAGCCAAACTCCTACGAGCAGTACTTC. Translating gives CASSLIEPNSYEQYF.

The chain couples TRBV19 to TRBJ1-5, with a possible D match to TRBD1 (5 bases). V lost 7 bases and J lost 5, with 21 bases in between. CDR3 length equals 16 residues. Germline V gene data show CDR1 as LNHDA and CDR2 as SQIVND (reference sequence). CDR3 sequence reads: CASMRGRDRGDQPQHF. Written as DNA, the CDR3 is TGTGCCAGTATGAGGGGCAGGGATAGGGGTGATCAGCCCCAGCATTTT.

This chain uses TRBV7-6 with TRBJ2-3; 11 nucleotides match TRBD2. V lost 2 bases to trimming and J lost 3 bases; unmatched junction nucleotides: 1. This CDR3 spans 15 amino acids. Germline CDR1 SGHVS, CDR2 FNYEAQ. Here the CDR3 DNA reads TGTGCCAGCAGCTTAACTAGCGGGAGAACAGATACGCAGTATTTT. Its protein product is CASSLTSGRTDTQYF.

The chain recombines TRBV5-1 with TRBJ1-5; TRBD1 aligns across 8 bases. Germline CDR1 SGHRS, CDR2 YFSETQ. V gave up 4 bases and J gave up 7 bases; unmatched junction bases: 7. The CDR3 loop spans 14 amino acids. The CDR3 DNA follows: TGCGCCAGCAGCCCCAGGGGGCTGGGGCAGCCCCAGCATTTT. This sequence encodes CASSPRGLGQPQHF.